These 16 T cell receptor beta chains were sequenced from one sample in a study of cytomegalovirus exposure and HLA in healthy donors. The study ran its PCR with 60 Vbeta and 13 Jbeta primers. Generated by immunoSEQ multiplex PCR, the TCRdb table keeps only in-frame clones and is missing some. The data contain approximately 100,000 clones, about four fifths of them seen just once; the ten biggest clones take up less than 2.5%. What was sequenced was PBMCs. Receptors originate from a woman between 25 and 40 years old in good health and CMV-seronegative.

This chain uses TRBV28 with TRBJ2-3, with a weak D call TRBD2 (5 bases). Looked up from germline, CDR1 is MDHEN and CDR2 is SYDVKM. The CDR3 contains 13 residues. With 3 bases removed from V and 4 bases from J, the gap between germline ends came to 8 bases. Here the CDR3 DNA reads TGTGCCAGCAGTTTGCCCGGGGCAGATACGCAGTATTTT. Translated: CASSLPGADTQYF.

The rearrangement uses TRBV6-1 and TRBJ1-5; D is uncertain. Trimming cost V 4 bases and J 0 bases, with 10 bases left between them. Germline lookup yields CDR1 MNHNS and CDR2 SASEGT. There are 15 residues in the CDR3. The CDR3 DNA reads as TGTGCCAGCAGTGTTTTAGTCGTTAGCAATCAGCCCCAGCATTTT. It encodes CASSVLVVSNQPQHF.

To note about this clone: The same CDR3 arises from other DNA sequences in this sample as well. The J gene is TRBJ2-1, the V gene TRBV6-5; 11 bases line up with TRBD1. The CDR3 totals 16 residues. The germline CDR1 and CDR2 sequences are MNHEY and SVGAGI. The ends lost 0 bases at V and 4 bases at J; junction bases unmatched: 2. The DNA for the CDR3 is TGTGCCAGCAGTTACTCGGACAGGGGGCCGTACAATGAGCAGTTCTTC. This translates into CASSYSDRGPYNEQFF.

The chain has TRBV19 and TRBJ1-2; TRBD1 matches at 7 bases. V gave up 7 bases and J gave up 3 bases; unmatched junction bases: 2. Germline assignment: CDR1 LNHDA and CDR2 SQIVND (reference sequence). This CDR3 region has 12 residues. CDR3 sequence reads: CASTGTDYGYTF. The CDR3 nucleotides are TGTGCCAGTACGGGGACAGACTATGGCTACACCTTC. Filled out from reference TRBV19 and TRBJ1-2, the complete variable domain reads DGGITQSPKYLFRKEGQNVTLSCEQNLNHDAMYWYRQDPGQGLRLIYYSQIVNDFQKGDIAEGYSVSREKKESFPLTVTSAQKNPTAFYLCASTGTDYGYTFGSGTRLTVV.

The rearrangement links TRBV27 to TRBJ2-1; D perhaps matches TRBD1 (5 bases). Trimming removed 5 bases from V and 4 bases from J, with 12 bases in between. Germline CDR1 reads MNHEY; CDR2 reads SMNVEV (reference sequence). The CDR3 extends over 14 amino acids. CDR3 amino acids: CASSLESGYNEQFF. For the CDR3, the DNA is TGTGCCAGCAGTCTAGAGTCAGGGTACAATGAGCAGTTCTTC.

The rearrangement uses TRBV6-6 and TRBJ2-7; 10 positions match TRBD2. CDR3 length: 15 residues. Germline lookup yields CDR1 MNHNY and CDR2 SVGAGI (reference sequence). J lost 0 bases, V lost 4 bases, and 3 bases had no gene match. CDR3 DNA: TGTGCCAGCAGTTGGGCTAGCGGGAGCTCCTACGAGCAGTACTTC. Protein product: CASSWASGSSYEQYF.

The sample holds a few counts of this clone. The chain couples TRBV29-1 to TRBJ2-1, with D uncertain. The CDR3 runs 13 residues. The V gene's germline CDR1 is SQVTM and CDR2 ANQGSEA. The germline V and J ends were trimmed by 4 bases and 9 bases, with 16 bases remaining between them. The CDR3 is CSVGKRSYGEQFF. CDR3 bases: TGCAGCGTTGGGAAGCGCTCCTACGGTGAGCAGTTCTTC.

This rearrangement joins TRBV28 to TRBJ1-2; D is unresolved. CDR3 length equals 11 residues. Trimming took 1 base from V and 8 from J, leaving 5 bases between them. CDR1 MDHEN and CDR2 SYDVKM come from the germline V gene. The CDR3 spells CASSLSRGYTF. CDR3 coding DNA: TGTGCCAGCAGTTTATCGAGGGGCTACACCTTC.

The chain recombines TRBV13 with TRBJ2-7; 7 nucleotides line up with TRBD2. Germline trimming cut 5 bases from V and 0 bases from J; bases unmatched to any gene: 4. Per the germline V gene, CDR1 is PRHDT and CDR2 is FYEKMQ (reference sequence). The CDR3 spans 14 residues. The CDR3 coding sequence is TGTGCCAGCAGCCCCCAGCGGGACTCCTACGAGCAGTACTTC. Protein: CASSPQRDSYEQYF.

This chain connects TRBV7-2 to TRBJ1-1; D gene unclear. Germline CDR1 is SGHTA and CDR2 is FQGNSA. Between the trimmed V and J ends, which lost 4 bases and 3 bases, there was a span of 21 bases. This CDR3 spans 17 amino acids. This CDR3 reads CASSSRAGRGRDTEAFF. The CDR3 bases are TGTGCCAGCAGCTCTAGAGCGGGTCGGGGTAGAGACACTGAAGCTTTCTTT.

The chain joins TRBV2 to TRBJ2-7, with 8 positions matching TRBD2. V shed 11 bases, J shed 0 bases, and the junction held 18 bases outside the gene matches. The CDR3 length is 17 residues. CDR1 SNHLY and CDR2 FYNNEI come from the germline V gene. The CDR3 DNA sequence: TGTGCCGCACTCGGGCCTAGCGGGTTCCTCAGCTCCTACGAGCAGTACTTC. Translated, it gives CAALGPSGFLSSYEQYF.

This chain uses TRBV6-1 with TRBJ1-1, with D perhaps matching TRBD1 (5 bases). The CDR3 loop spans 14 amino acids. Germline CDR1 reads MNHNS; CDR2 reads SASEGT. Between the trimmed V and J ends, which lost 3 bases and 0 bases, there was a span of 8 bases. The CDR3 sequence: CASSDGGMNTEAFF. CDR3 nucleotide sequence: TGTGCCAGCAGTGATGGGGGGATGAACACTGAAGCTTTCTTT.

This chain uses TRBV27 with TRBJ2-1; tentatively, D is TRBD2 (6 bases). The germline V gene has CDR1 MNHEY and CDR2 SMNVEV (reference sequence). The ends were cut back, 3 bases at V and 5 bases at J, with 8 bases in the middle. This CDR3 has 13 amino acids. The CDR3 here is CASSFWGDNEQFF. The CDR3 DNA is TGTGCCAGCAGTTTTTGGGGGGACAATGAGCAGTTCTTC.

The rearrangement links TRBV18 to TRBJ2-7; 9 positions agree with TRBD1. Germline-derived CDR1 and CDR2 are KGHSH and LQKENI. V trimming: 3 bases; J trimming: 5 bases; junction bases outside the gene matches: 5. This CDR3 contains 14 residues. This chain's CDR3 is CASSPGQGRDEQYF. CDR3 in DNA: TGTGCCAGCTCACCGGGACAGGGCAGGGACGAGCAGTACTTC.

The chain couples TRBV6-1 to TRBJ2-5; D is unresolved. The germline V gene has CDR1 MNHNS and CDR2 SASEGT. V lost 11 bases and J lost 2, with 15 bases in between. This CDR3 is built from 13 residues. CDR3 protein: CAVKRHQQETQYF. CDR3 coding DNA: TGTGCCGTTAAACGACACCAACAAGAGACCCAGTACTTC.

This clone appeared a single time. V gene TRBV7-6 combines with J gene TRBJ1-2; maybe TRBD1 (6 bases). Germline CDR1 SGHVS, CDR2 FNYEAQ. Trimming pared 4 bases from V and 3 bases from J, leaving 9 bases between. The CDR3 is made up of 13 amino acids. CDR3 protein: CASSSDRYYGYTF. The CDR3 DNA reads TGTGCCAGCAGCTCCGACAGGTACTATGGCTACACCTTC.